The 26 T cell receptor beta chains presented below share a single source sample, sequenced in a study of glioma-infiltrating T cells. TCR alpha and beta CDR3 regions were amplified from RNA using iRepertoire nested multiplex PCR. TCRdb analysed the multiplex PCR reads with MiXCR anew, one entry per CDR3 protein. The table lists about 380,000 distinct CDR3 sequences, around 38% of them singletons. Sequencing was done on a sample of glioma tissue, nonneoplastic brain tissue, or PBMCs (not recorded which). These receptors all stem from a human donor with low-grade glioma or glioblastoma, undergoing nonglioma brain surgery, or in good health (not recorded which).

CDR3 in DNA: TGTGCCAGTGGGACAGGGGTGGACACCGGGGAGCTGTTTTTT. It specifies CASGTGVDTGELFF. The chain combines TRBV7-2 with TRBJ2-2; 10 nucleotides align to TRBD1. From germline, CDR1 is SGHTA and CDR2 FQGNSA. V lost 9 bases and J lost 3; bases outside the gene matches: 4. The CDR3 consists of 14 residues.

CDR3 amino acids: CASSRLAGGPGEQFF. The CDR3 DNA sequence: TGTGCCAGCAGTCGCCTAGCGGGAGGGCCAGGAGAGCAGTTCTTC. The chain has TRBV27 and TRBJ2-1, with TRBD2 identical over 12 bases. J gave up 10 bases and V 5 bases, and 9 bases lay outside the gene matches. Per the germline V gene, CDR1 is MNHEY and CDR2 is SMNVEV (reference sequence). This CDR3 is 15 amino acids long.

This clonotype is a singleton in its sample. V is TRBV6-2 or TRBV6-3 and J is TRBJ1-2, with a weak D call TRBD1 (6 bases). The length of the CDR3 is 14 residues. The V end was cut by 4 bases, the J end by 2 bases, with 11 bases between. Germline-derived CDR1 and CDR2 are MNHEY and SVGEGT. Here the CDR3 reads CASSWTANNYGYTF. The CDR3 coding sequence is TGTGCCAGCAGTTGGACAGCGAACAACTATGGCTACACCTTC.

Concerning this clonotype itself: This sequence may be a read error, since a much larger clone differs from it by one base. The chain uses TRBV20-1 and TRBJ1-5; D may be TRBD1 (5 bases). CDR3 length equals 14 residues. The germline CDR1 and CDR2 sequences are DFQATT and SNEGSKA (reference sequence). This CDR3 is CSAYRDDSNQPRHF. The CDR3 DNA follows: TGCAGTGCTTACCGGGACGATAGCAATCAGCCCCGGCATTTT.

This chain connects TRBV7-2 to TRBJ2-5; the D is unclear. Germline CDR1 reads SGHTA; CDR2 reads FQGNSA. Trimming cost V 11 bases and J 2 bases, with 18 bases left between them. The CDR3 is 14 amino acids. CDR3 sequence reads: CAGCPNLGQETQYF. CDR3 sequence (DNA): TGTGCCGGCTGCCCCAACCTAGGACAAGAGACCCAGTACTTC.

In its sample, this clonotype was seen a few times. The chain carries TRBV7-8 and TRBJ1-6; D not resolved. Per the germline V gene, CDR1 is SGHVS and CDR2 is FQNEAQ. V was clipped by 2 bases and J by 9 bases, with 8 bases between them. The CDR3 consists of 13 residues. CDR3 protein: CASSLSSSSPLHF. DNA of the CDR3: TGTGCCAGCAGCTTAAGTTCGAGTTCACCCCTCCACTTT.

Worth noting for this clonotype: At one end the junction does not follow the germline gene, possibly because of a read error. The chain recombines TRBV7-9 with TRBJ1-1; D not resolved. Germline-derived CDR1 and CDR2 are SEHNR and FQNEAQ (reference sequence). The CDR3 is 17 residues long. The CDR3 is CASSLGPRNPMNTEAFF. CDR3 DNA: TGCGCCAGCAGCTTGGGTCCGCGGAACCCGATGAACACTGAAGCTTTCTTT. Together with reference TRBV7-9 and TRBJ1-1, the CDR3 gives the full variable domain: DTGVSQNPRHKITKRGQNVTFRCDPISEHNRLYWYRQTLGQGPEFLTYFQNEAQLEKSRLLSDRFSAERPKGSFSTLEIQRTEQGDSAMYLCASSLGPRNPMNTEAFFGQGTRLTVV.

This clonotype was observed at least ten times. V and J are TRBV27 and TRBJ2-7; 10 positions agree with TRBD2. V was clipped by 5 bases and J by 6 bases; unmatched bases: 16. The CDR3 covers 17 residues. The V gene's germline CDR1 is MNHEY and CDR2 SMNVEV (reference sequence). CDR3 nucleotides: TGTGCCAGCAGTAATGGTGCCTCTAGCGGGAGAGCTGGCGAGCAGTACTTC. Its translation: CASSNGASSGRAGEQYF.

On this clonotype: This could be a read error, since a much larger clone is one nucleotide away. The chain uses TRBV4-1 and TRBJ2-5; D gene unclear. Trimming took 0 bases from V and 1 from J, leaving 6 bases between them. Germline CDR1 MGHRA, CDR2 YSYEKL. This CDR3 is 14 amino acids long. CDR3 DNA sequence: TGCGCCAGCAGCCAAGAGCCCTTCCAAGAGACCCAGTACTTC. Residues: CASSQEPFQETQYF.

This sequence joins TRBV7-3 and TRBJ1-6, with D possibly TRBD1 on 5 matching bases. Germline V gene data show CDR1 as SGHTA and CDR2 as FQGTGA. This CDR3 comprises 14 residues. Trimming cost V 6 bases and J 13 bases, with 19 bases left between them. CDR3 amino acids: CASSPWDGVTPLHF. CDR3 sequence (DNA): TGTGCCAGCAGTCCTTGGGACGGAGTGACTCCCCTCCACTTT.

Worth noting for this clonotype: A much larger clone differs by one base, so this may be a read error. The chain couples TRBV18 to TRBJ1-1; D is perhaps TRBD1 (5 bases). V lost 6 bases, J lost 0 bases, and 17 bases lay in between. The germline V gene has CDR1 KGHSH and CDR2 LQKENI. The CDR3 is 16 residues long. CDR3 loop: CASSGGSVFMNTEAFF. The CDR3 nucleotides are TGTGCCAGCTCGGGGGGATCAGTCTTCATGAACACTGAAGCTTTCTTT.

In the case of this clonotype: Being one base from a much bigger clone, this may be a read error. This chain links TRBV27 with TRBJ2-5; TRBD1 matches 9 bases. Germline V gene data show CDR1 as MNHEY and CDR2 as SMNVEV (reference sequence). This CDR3 comprises 14 residues. V dropped 6 bases and J dropped 3; count of bases not matched to a gene: 5. Here the CDR3 DNA reads TGTGCCAGCAGCCGGGACAGGGAAGAAGAGACCCAGTACTTC. Translating it yields CASSRDREEETQYF.

V is TRBV10-3 and J is TRBJ2-3; D uncertain. V was clipped by 3 bases and J by 5 bases, with 6 bases between them. Germline V gives CDR1 ENHRY, CDR2 SYGVKD. The length of the CDR3 is 12 residues. DNA for the CDR3: TGTGCCATCAGTGAAGATCGAGATACGCAGTATTTT. Protein: CAISEDRDTQYF.

There are many counts of this clonotype. V is TRBV6-1 and J is TRBJ2-1; either TRBD1 or TRBD2 may fit D (5 bases each). V was shortened by 1 base and J by 6 bases, with 10 bases between the two germline ends. Germline-derived CDR1 and CDR2 are MNHNS and SASEGT. CDR3 size: 14 residues. CDR3 sequence (DNA): TGTGCCAGCAGTGAAGTTGGGACCTCCAATGAGCAGTTCTTC. This sequence encodes CASSEVGTSNEQFF.

The chain carries TRBV28 and TRBJ1-1, with TRBD1 as a possible D gene (5 bases). The CDR3 has 15 residues. V lost 8 bases, J lost 0 bases, and 16 bases lay in between. Germline-derived CDR1 and CDR2 are MDHEN and SYDVKM. The chain's CDR3 is CASSPTGTVNTEAFF. The CDR3 bases are TGTGCCAGCTCCCCTACCGGGACGGTGAACACTGAAGCTTTCTTT.

This clonotype was detected many times. V is TRBV7-2 and J is TRBJ1-5, with unresolved D. The germline V gene encodes CDR1 SGHTA and CDR2 FQGNSA. The V end was cut by 5 bases, the J end by 4 bases, with 9 bases between. This CDR3 contains 13 residues. CDR3 residues: CASSPPGNQPQHF. The CDR3 bases are TGTGCCAGCAGCCCCCCAGGTAATCAGCCCCAGCATTTT.

V and J are TRBV3-1 and TRBJ1-6, with D hard to call. Looked up from germline, CDR1 is LGHDT and CDR2 is YNNKEL (reference sequence). This CDR3 region has 13 residues. The ends were cut back, 0 bases at V and 5 bases at J, with 2 bases in the middle. The CDR3 sequence is CASSQDNNSPLHF. The CDR3 DNA is TGTGCCAGCAGCCAAGACAATAATTCACCCCTCCACTTT.

This clonotype was recorded many times. The gene calls are TRBV6-1 and TRBJ2-5; tentatively, D is TRBD2 (5 bases). The CDR3 is 13 amino acids. Germline lookup yields CDR1 MNHNS and CDR2 SASEGT. The V end was cut by 7 bases, the J end by 1 base, with 10 bases between. The CDR3 loop reads CASTRTRQETQYF. DNA of the CDR3: TGTGCCAGCACTCGGACTCGCCAAGAGACCCAGTACTTC.

The genes are TRBV7-2 and TRBJ2-7, with 9 bases aligning to TRBD2. The V and J ends lost 4 bases and 7 bases, in that order; junction bases with no gene match: 11. This CDR3 is 15 amino acids long. The germline gives CDR1 SGHTA, CDR2 FQGNSA. DNA of the CDR3: TGTGCCAGCAGCTACTCCGCGGGAGGGCTGGGGGAGCAGTACTTC. This encodes CASSYSAGGLGEQYF.

This rearrangement joins TRBV20-1 to TRBJ2-3; 13 bases are shared with TRBD2. The length of the CDR3 is 15 residues. V lost 5 bases and J lost 5; bases outside the gene matches: 7. In germline, CDR1 is DFQATT, CDR2 SNEGSKA (reference sequence). The chain's CDR3 is CSALLAGGPKDTQYF. CDR3 in DNA: TGCAGTGCTTTACTAGCGGGAGGGCCTAAAGATACGCAGTATTTT.

This chain uses TRBV6-4 with TRBJ2-3; TRBD2 matches 10 bases. The CDR3 spans 14 residues. V lost 4 bases, J lost 4 bases, and 2 bases stayed unmatched. CDR1 is MRHNA, CDR2 SNTAGT, per germline. The CDR3: CASSAGTSADTQYF. Written as DNA, the CDR3 is TGTGCCAGCAGTGCCGGGACTAGCGCAGATACGCAGTATTTT.

This clonotype was detected ten times or more. V gene TRBV15 combines with J gene TRBJ2-1; D uncertain. The CDR3 extends over 12 amino acids. Germline CDR1 reads LNHNV; CDR2 reads YYDKDF (reference sequence). Trimming pared 2 bases from V and 7 bases from J, leaving 6 bases between. The DNA for the CDR3 is TGTGCCACCAGCAGACCCCCAAATGAGCAGTTCTTC. Residues: CATSRPPNEQFF.

This clonotype was seen ten or more times. The chain uses TRBV20-1 and TRBJ1-3; 7 bases are shared with TRBD1. Germline loops: CDR1 DFQATT, CDR2 SNEGSKA (reference sequence). The CDR3 contains 16 residues. V lost 3 bases, J lost 0 bases, and 8 bases stayed unmatched. The CDR3 is CSASDRASSSGNTIYF. The CDR3 nucleotides read TGCAGTGCTAGTGACAGGGCATCTTCCTCTGGAAACACCATATATTTT.

This clonotype was seen at least ten times. V gene TRBV6-4 combines with J gene TRBJ2-3, with D unclear. V was clipped by 2 bases and J by 1 base, with 4 bases between them. The CDR3 is 13 residues long. Looked up from germline, CDR1 is MRHNA and CDR2 is SNTAGT. The CDR3 DNA follows: TGTGCCAGCAGTGACGGGGGCACAGATACGCAGTATTTT. It translates to CASSDGGTDTQYF.

This clonotype was counted many times. The chain uses TRBV6-1 and TRBJ1-2; no clear D. Germline V gene lookup returns CDR1 MNHNS and CDR2 SASEGT. V lost 10 bases to trimming and J lost 4 bases, with 19 bases between them. This CDR3 comprises 14 residues. CDR3 sequence (DNA): TGTGCCATCTCAACGGACCGGTGGACCTATGGCTACACCTTC. Its protein product is CAISTDRWTYGYTF.

To note about this clonotype: Since a much larger clone is just one base distant, this may be a read error. The genes are TRBV20-1 and TRBJ2-1; maybe TRBD2 (6 bases). Germline V lookup: CDR1 DFQATT, CDR2 SNEGSKA (reference sequence). V was pared by 4 bases and J by 8 bases, with 12 bases between. CDR3 length equals 12 residues. The CDR3 bases are TGCAGTGCTACCACGGCGGGGTATGAGCAGTTCTTC. This codes for CSATTAGYEQFF.